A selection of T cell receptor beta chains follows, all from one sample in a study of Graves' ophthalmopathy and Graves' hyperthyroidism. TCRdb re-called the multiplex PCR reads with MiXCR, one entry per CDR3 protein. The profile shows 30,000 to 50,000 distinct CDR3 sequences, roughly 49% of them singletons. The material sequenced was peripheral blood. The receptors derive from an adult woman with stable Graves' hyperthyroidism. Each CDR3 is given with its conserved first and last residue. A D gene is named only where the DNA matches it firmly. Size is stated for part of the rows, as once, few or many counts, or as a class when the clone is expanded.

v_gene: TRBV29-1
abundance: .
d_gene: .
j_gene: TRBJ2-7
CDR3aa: CSAHRQLSYEQYF
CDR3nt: TGCAGCGCACACAGACAGCTGTCCTACGAGCAGTACTTC

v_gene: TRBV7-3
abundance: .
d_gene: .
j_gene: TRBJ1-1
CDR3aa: CASSPGPLNTEAFF
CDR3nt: TGTGCCAGCAGCCCGGGACCCCTGAACACTGAAGCTTTCTTT

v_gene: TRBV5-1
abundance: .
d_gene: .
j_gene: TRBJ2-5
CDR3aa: CASSAYQEAQYF
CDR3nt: TGCGCCAGCAGCGCGTACCAGGAGGCCCAGTACTTC

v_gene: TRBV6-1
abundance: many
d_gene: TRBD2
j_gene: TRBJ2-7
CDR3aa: CASSELAGGTYEQYF
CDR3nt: TGTGCCAGCAGTGAATTAGCGGGAGGTACCTACGAGCAGTACTTC

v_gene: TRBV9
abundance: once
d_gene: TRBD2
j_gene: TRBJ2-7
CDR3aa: CASSVTSGTSGVIGEQYF
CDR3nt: TGTGCCAGCAGCGTAACATCCGGGACTAGCGGGGTCATCGGGGAGCAGTACTTC

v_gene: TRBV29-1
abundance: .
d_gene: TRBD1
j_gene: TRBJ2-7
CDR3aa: CSVDRGWETYEQYF
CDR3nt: TGCAGCGTCGACAGGGGGTGGGAGACCTACGAGCAGTACTTC

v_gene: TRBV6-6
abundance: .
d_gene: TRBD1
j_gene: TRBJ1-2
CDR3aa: CASSGRTGGEGYGYTF
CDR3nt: TGTGCCAGCAGTGGCAGGACAGGGGGCGAGGGCTATGGCTACACCTTC

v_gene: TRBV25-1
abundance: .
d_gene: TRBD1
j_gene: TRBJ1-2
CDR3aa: CASIPPTGFYGYTF
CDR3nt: TGTGCCAGCATCCCCCCGACAGGGTTCTATGGCTACACCTTC

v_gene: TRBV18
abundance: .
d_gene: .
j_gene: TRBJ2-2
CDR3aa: CASSPRLEPGELFF
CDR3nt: TGTGCCAGCTCACCACGCCTAGAGCCCGGGGAGCTGTTTTTT

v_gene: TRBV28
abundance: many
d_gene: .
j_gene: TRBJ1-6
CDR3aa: CASSLNNSPLHF
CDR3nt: TGTGCCAGCAGTTTAAATAATTCACCCCTCCACTTT

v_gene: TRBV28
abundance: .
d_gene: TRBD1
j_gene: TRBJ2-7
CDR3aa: CASSPGQGVPTYEQYF
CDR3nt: TGTGCCAGCAGTCCCGGACAGGGAGTCCCGACCTACGAGCAGTACTTC

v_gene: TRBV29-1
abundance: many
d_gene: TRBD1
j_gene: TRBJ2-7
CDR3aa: CSVEDLPGTGNEQYF
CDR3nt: TGCAGCGTTGAAGATCTCCCCGGGACAGGGAACGAGCAGTACTTC

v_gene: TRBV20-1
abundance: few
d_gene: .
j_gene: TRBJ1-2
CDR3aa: CSASSGSTDYGYTF
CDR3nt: TGCAGTGCTTCCTCGGGCTCCACGGACTACGGCTACACCTTC

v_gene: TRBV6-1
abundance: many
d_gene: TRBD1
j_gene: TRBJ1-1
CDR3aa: CASRPKRAGGGEAFF
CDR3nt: TGTGCCAGCAGACCCAAGCGGGCAGGGGGGGGCGAAGCTTTCTTT

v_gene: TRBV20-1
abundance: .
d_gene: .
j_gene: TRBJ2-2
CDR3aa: CSARGTANTGELFF
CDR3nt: TGCAGTGCTAGAGGGACAGCGAACACCGGGGAGCTGTTTTTT

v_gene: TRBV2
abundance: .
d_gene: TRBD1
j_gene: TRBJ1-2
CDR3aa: CAGGQGYGYTF
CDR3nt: TGTGCCGGAGGACAGGGCTATGGCTACACCTTC

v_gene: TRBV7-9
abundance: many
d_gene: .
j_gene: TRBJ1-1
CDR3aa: CASSLVAGVGMNTEAFF
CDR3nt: TGTGCCAGCAGCTTAGTGGCGGGGGTGGGAATGAACACTGAAGCTTTCTTT

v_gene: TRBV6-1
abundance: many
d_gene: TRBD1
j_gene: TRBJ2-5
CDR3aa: CASRRQGAYQETQYF
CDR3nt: TGTGCCAGCAGAAGACAGGGCGCGTACCAAGAGACCCAGTACTTC

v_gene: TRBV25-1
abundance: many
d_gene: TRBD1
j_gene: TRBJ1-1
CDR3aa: CASAQGAFEAFF
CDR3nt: TGTGCCAGCGCACAGGGGGCTTTTGAAGCTTTCTTT

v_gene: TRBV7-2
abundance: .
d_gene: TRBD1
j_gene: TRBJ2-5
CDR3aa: CASSFGTGDLETQYF
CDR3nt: TGTGCCAGCAGCTTCGGGACAGGGGACCTAGAGACCCAGTACTTC

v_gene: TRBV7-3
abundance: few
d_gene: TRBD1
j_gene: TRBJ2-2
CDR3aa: CASSSDRVGELFF
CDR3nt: TGTGCCAGCAGTTCTGACAGGGTCGGGGAGCTGTTTTTT

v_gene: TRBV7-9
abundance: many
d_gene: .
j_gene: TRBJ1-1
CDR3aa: CASSLARGGSDTEAFF
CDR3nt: TGTGCCAGCAGCTTAGCCAGAGGGGGGTCGGACACTGAAGCTTTCTTT